Here is one T cell receptor beta chain with its context. Its antigen is unknown. The record originates from a study of CD8+CD57+ T cells in acquired aplastic anemia. Overall study: Recorded DNA amounts for sorted CD4+ and CD8+ cells had an average of 3.2 ug. Study-wide results and limits: In common between the patients and the controls were around 29 CD8+ CDR3 sequences.

Genomic DNA, serving as template, underwent TCR beta VDJ and CDR3 profiling. MiXCR was run by TCRdb on the reads, yielding one entry per CDR3 protein. The data show 150,000 to 200,000 distinct CDR3 sequences, with 64% seen just once and just over 45% held by the top ten. Unmatched junction bases numbered 2, after V lost 6 bases and J lost 7 bases. The CDR3 extends over 12 amino acids. Germline lookup yields CDR1 LNHDA and CDR2 SQIVND (reference sequence). The chain uses TRBV19 and TRBJ1-1, with 10 bases aligning to TRBD1. Input material: sorted CD4+, CD8+, or CD8+CD57+ T cells (not recorded which) from PBMCs. The TCR sequence derives from a human donor with severe aplastic anemia or a healthy control (not recorded which). The CDR3 sequence is CASRTGGSEAFF. DNA for the CDR3: TGTGCCAGTAGGACAGGGGGCAGTGAAGCTTTCTTT.